The next 25 T cell receptor beta chains were all read from a single sample in a study of blood T cell repertoires in COVID-19. TCRdb's table, derived via immunoSEQ multiplex PCR, lists solely in-frame clones and lacks some. The table records 180,000 or so clones, approximately 83% of them present only once. The sequencing sample was made of PBMCs or T cells enriched from blood (not recorded which). All receptors come from a woman aged 60-75 years who had recovered from COVID-19.

The chain combines TRBV10-2 with TRBJ2-3; possibly TRBD1 for D (6 bases). The germline V gene has CDR1 WSHSY and CDR2 SAAADI. Trimming took 6 bases from V and 2 from J, leaving 21 bases between them. The CDR3 contains 17 residues. Written as DNA, the CDR3 is TGCGCCAGCAGGCCCAATTACAGGGTATTGAACACAGATACGCAGTATTTT. Translation: CASRPNYRVLNTDTQYF.

A single count supports this clone. The chain employs TRBV2 and TRBJ1-5; 10 nucleotides align to TRBD1. CDR1 and CDR2 (germline): SNHLY, FYNNEI. This CDR3 region has 15 residues. V shed 7 bases, J shed 7 bases, and the junction held 10 bases outside the gene matches. In DNA form, the CDR3 reads TGTGCCAGCACACCGGACAGGGGGGCGAGGCAGCCCCAGCATTTT. It specifies CASTPDRGARQPQHF. The whole variable domain, filled in from reference TRBV2 and TRBJ1-5, reads EPEVTQTPSHQVTQMGQEVILRCVPISNHLYFYWYRQILGQKVEFLVSFYNNEISEKSEIFDDQFSVERPDGSNFTLKIRSTKLEDSAMYFCASTPDRGARQPQHFGDGTRLSIL.

The chain joins TRBV19 to TRBJ1-5; D call uncertain. The V gene's germline CDR1 is LNHDA and CDR2 SQIVND (reference sequence). The ends were cut back, 2 bases at V and 0 bases at J, with 11 bases in the middle. The CDR3 is 16 amino acids. CDR3 residues: CASSISGSSSNQPQHF. The DNA for the CDR3 is TGTGCCAGTAGTATAAGTGGGAGTAGTAGCAATCAGCCCCAGCATTTT.

This chain uses TRBV5-1 with TRBJ1-3, with D tentatively TRBD1 (5 bases). Looked up from germline, CDR1 is SGHRS and CDR2 is YFSETQ. V was clipped by 1 base and J by 0 bases, with 14 bases between them. The CDR3 length is 17 residues. CDR3 sequence: CASSLNPAGTSGNTIYF. The CDR3 DNA follows: TGCGCCAGCAGCTTGAATCCGGCGGGGACCTCTGGAAACACCATATATTTT.

The chain employs TRBV4-2 and TRBJ2-7; TRBD2 agrees at 12 bases. The J segment lost 5 bases and the V segment lost 0 bases, leaving 5 bases of the junction unmatched. CDR1 and CDR2 from the germline V gene are LGHNA and YNFKEQ. This CDR3 contains 16 residues. The CDR3 region has the DNA TGTGCCAGCAGCCAAGATCTCACTAGCGGGAGGAACGAGCAGTACTTC. This sequence encodes CASSQDLTSGRNEQYF.

This clone was detected once. V usage is TRBV19 and J usage is TRBJ2-1; D ambiguous. Germline V gene lookup returns CDR1 LNHDA and CDR2 SQIVND (reference sequence). Trimming removed 3 bases from V and 6 bases from J, with 12 bases in between. The CDR3 is made up of 14 amino acids. The DNA of the CDR3 is TGTGCCAGTAGTATCTTCCTCTCCAGCAATGAGCAGTTCTTC. This encodes CASSIFLSSNEQFF.

The chain has TRBV5-1 and TRBJ2-7; weak D call: TRBD1 (6 bases). Germline assignment: CDR1 SGHRS and CDR2 YFSETQ. This CDR3 spans 14 amino acids. Trimming left V 0 bases short and J 2 bases short, with 9 bases between. CDR3 nucleotide sequence: TGCGCCAGCAGCTTGGACGGACAGCCCTACGAGCAGTACTTC. It translates to CASSLDGQPYEQYF.

Only one count was recorded for this clone. This CDR3 reads CASSLEGSNEKLFF. The CDR3 nucleotides are TGCGCCAGCAGCTTGGAGGGGTCTAATGAAAAACTGTTTTTT. This sequence joins TRBV5-1 and TRBJ1-4; the D gene is possibly TRBD1 (5 bases). V lost 0 bases and J 3 bases, leaving 6 bases between the germline ends. CDR1 SGHRS and CDR2 YFSETQ come from the germline V gene. This CDR3 has 14 amino acids.

This clone has more than one count but fewer than ten. The chain recombines TRBV29-1 with TRBJ2-7; 9 bases agree with TRBD2. V lost 4 bases, J lost 3 bases, and 10 bases stayed unmatched. Germline V gives CDR1 SQVTM, CDR2 ANQGSEA. The CDR3 has 15 residues. The CDR3 DNA reads TGCAGCGTTGCCCCATGGGGGACTAGCCGCTACGAGCAGTACTTC. It yields the protein CSVAPWGTSRYEQYF.

The chain combines TRBV3-1 (or the pseudogene TRBV3-2) with TRBJ2-7; TRBD2 agrees at 11 bases. Germline CDR1 is LGHDT and CDR2 is YNNKEL (reference sequence). The CDR3 is 14 amino acids. Trimming at V came to 6 bases and at J to 2 bases, leaving 3 bases not matched to a gene. The CDR3 DNA sequence: TGTGCCAGCAGACCTAGCGGGAGGCCCTACGAGCAGTACTTC. Amino acid sequence: CASRPSGRPYEQYF.

V usage is TRBV7-8 and J usage is TRBJ1-4, with D maybe TRBD1 (6 bases). This CDR3 comprises 14 residues. Trimming removed 6 bases from V and 8 bases from J, with 16 bases in between. CDR1 and CDR2 (germline): SGHVS, FQNEAQ. This CDR3 is CASRDGTRAEKLFF. The CDR3 DNA sequence: TGTGCCAGCAGGGACGGGACAAGAGCCGAAAAACTGTTTTTT.

The chain is built from TRBV11-3 and TRBJ2-1, with a tentative D call TRBD1 (6 bases). Germline V lookup: CDR1 SGHNT, CDR2 YENEEA. With 5 bases removed from V and 4 bases from J, the gap between germline ends came to 15 bases. The CDR3 loop spans 15 amino acids. The CDR3 here is CASSPTGIGYNEQFF. CDR3 DNA sequence: TGTGCCAGCAGCCCTACAGGGATCGGGTACAATGAGCAGTTCTTC.

Only one count was recorded for this clone. The rearrangement links TRBV7-6 to TRBJ2-2; 9 nucleotides align to TRBD2. The CDR3 runs to 15 residues. CDR1 and CDR2 from the germline V gene are SGHVS and FNYEAQ. Trimming took 5 bases from V and 6 from J; bases not matched to a gene: 7. The CDR3 protein is CASSVQLAGAGELFF. CDR3 bases: TGTGCCAGCAGCGTACAACTAGCGGGTGCCGGGGAGCTGTTTTTT.

The CDR3 DNA follows: TGTGCCAGCAGGGCGGGAGGGCTTTCAGATACGCAGTATTTT. Translating it yields CASRAGGLSDTQYF. This sequence joins TRBV7-9 and TRBJ2-3; 9 bases agree with TRBD2. Germline V gene sequence: CDR1 SEHNR, CDR2 FQNEAQ (reference sequence). There are 14 residues in the CDR3. The J segment lost 4 bases and the V segment lost 6 bases, leaving 5 bases of the junction unmatched.

This chain connects TRBV4-1 to TRBJ2-3; 7 nucleotides line up with TRBD2. The J segment lost 1 base and the V segment lost 1 base, leaving 8 bases of the junction unmatched. The CDR3 has 17 amino acids. CDR1 is MGHRA and CDR2 is YSYEKL in the germline V gene. The CDR3 protein is CASSQVGKGGGTDTQYF. The CDR3 coding sequence is TGCGCCAGCAGCCAAGTGGGAAAGGGAGGGGGCACAGATACGCAGTATTTT.

The rearrangement joins TRBV3-1 (or the pseudogene TRBV3-2) to TRBJ2-5; D is perhaps TRBD1 (5 bases). CDR1 LGHDT and CDR2 YNNKEL come from the germline V gene (reference sequence). This CDR3 has 16 residues. Between the trimmed V and J ends, which lost 4 bases and 1 base, there was a span of 16 bases. The CDR3 loop is CASSLWGVRGQETQYF. Here the CDR3 DNA reads TGTGCCAGCAGCCTGTGGGGCGTAAGAGGCCAAGAGACCCAGTACTTC.

The J gene is TRBJ1-1, the V gene TRBV13; possibly TRBD1 for D (5 bases). The V and J ends lost 4 bases and 0 bases respectively, with 9 bases between them. CDR1 and CDR2 from the germline V gene are PRHDT and FYEKMQ (reference sequence). This CDR3 has 14 residues. Written as DNA, the CDR3 is TGTGCCAGCAGCTCCAGGGCCTTGAACACTGAAGCTTTCTTT. Its translation is CASSSRALNTEAFF.

The chain couples TRBV30 to TRBJ2-1, with 7 nucleotides matching TRBD2. V lost 5 bases and J lost 6; bases outside the gene matches: 4. This CDR3 is 12 amino acids long. Germline V gene data show CDR1 as GTSNPN and CDR2 as SVGIG (reference sequence). The CDR3 sequence is CAWSASGNEQFF. CDR3 nucleotides: TGTGCCTGGTCAGCTAGCGGCAATGAGCAGTTCTTC.

V usage is TRBV28 and J usage is TRBJ2-2; D gene unclear. Germline values: CDR1 MDHEN, CDR2 SYDVKM. V was trimmed by 4 bases and J by 9 bases, leaving 9 bases between them. The CDR3 runs to 12 residues. The chain's CDR3 is CASSSNSRELFF. In DNA, the CDR3 is TGTGCCAGCAGTTCGAACAGCCGGGAGCTGTTTTTT.

The CDR3 loop is CASSPEAGGIGTEAFF. In DNA, the CDR3 is TGCGCCAGCAGCCCGGAGGCTGGGGGCATCGGTACTGAAGCTTTCTTT. The chain employs TRBV5-1 and TRBJ1-1, with D tentatively TRBD1 (6 bases). Germline assignment: CDR1 SGHRS and CDR2 YFSETQ. Trimming stripped 4 bases from V and 5 bases from J, with 21 bases between. The CDR3 has 16 amino acids.

This clone was recorded at least ten times. This chain uses TRBV4-1 with TRBJ2-7; 7 bases fit TRBD1. The V gene's germline CDR1 is MGHRA and CDR2 YSYEKL. The CDR3 contains 15 residues. The junction had 8 bases not matched to a gene; V was cut back by 3 bases and J by 3 bases. The CDR3 coding sequence is TGCGCCAGCAGCCACCTCCCCAGGGGGAGCTACGAGCAGTACTTC. This gives the protein CASSHLPRGSYEQYF.

This clone came up once. J is TRBJ2-7 and V is TRBV28; no definite D call. This CDR3 is built from 15 residues. V was cut by 3 bases and J by 2 bases, with 14 bases left in between. Germline CDR1 is MDHEN and CDR2 is SYDVKM. CDR3 nucleotides: TGTGCCAGCAGTTTCTCTGCACTTCCTACCTACGAGCAGTACTTC. Translating it yields CASSFSALPTYEQYF.

This chain uses TRBV15 with TRBJ2-1; D ambiguous. CDR1 LNHNV and CDR2 YYDKDF come from the germline V gene (reference sequence). This CDR3 comprises 13 residues. V lost 0 bases and J lost 8, with 8 bases in between. The CDR3 DNA sequence: TGTGCCACCAGCAGAGATCTAAATTATGAGCAGTTCTTC. Translation gives CATSRDLNYEQFF.

This clone has more than one count but fewer than ten. The chain's CDR3 is CASSPYPGQEDTEAFF. DNA of the CDR3: TGTGCCAGCAGCCCCTACCCAGGACAGGAGGACACTGAAGCTTTCTTT. This chain uses TRBV3-1 (or the pseudogene TRBV3-2) with TRBJ1-1; 7 bases are shared with TRBD1. Unmatched junction bases numbered 11, after V lost 4 bases and J lost 3 bases. CDR1 and CDR2 (germline): LGHDT, YNNKEL (reference sequence). The CDR3 runs to 16 residues.

The chain has TRBV18 and TRBJ1-5; D unresolved. Between the trimmed V and J ends, which lost 4 bases and 1 base, there was a span of 5 bases. In germline, CDR1 is KGHSH, CDR2 LQKENI. This CDR3 spans 13 amino acids. DNA of the CDR3: TGTGCCAGCTCACGGCTGAGCAATCAGCCCCAGCATTTT. Its translation is CASSRLSNQPQHF.